This T cell receptor beta chain appears in the sequencing data of a study of shared clonotypes between healthy human individuals. Study in general: Per donor, three plates held CD4 naive cells, three held CD4 memory, two held CD8 naive and one held CD8 memory. Study-level findings and limits: The study found about 4.6% of naive CD4 clonotypes shared across several donors.

As for this clone: As yet, its antigen is unknown.

The CDR3 has 15 amino acids. V was trimmed by 3 bases and J by 11 bases, leaving 25 bases between them. Germline CDR1 and CDR2: GTSNPN and SVGIG (reference sequence). Assay: immunoSEQ multiplex PCR; the TCRdb copy retains only in-frame clones and omits some. The repertoire holds 2 million to 2.5 million clones, with around 92% as singletons. The study separated CD4+ cells into CD45RA+ naive and CD45RA-negative memory subsets. The sample comprised naive CD4+ T cells from PBMCs. Indicated subset: CD45RA+ positively selected. V is TRBV30 and J is TRBJ1-1; D not certain. This sequence originates from a man aged 18 to 29 in good health. Some clones in this sample may be carry-over from other donors' samples. CDR3 DNA: TGTGCCTGGAGGCCGCTTCGAGGGTCACGCGAAGTGGCTTTCTTT. It is translated as CAWRPLRGSREVAFF.